This T cell receptor (beta chain) was found in a study of OX40 agonist ivuxolimab in advanced cancers. Study details: While on treatment, patients had intravenous ivuxolimab at 0.01 to 10 mg/kg every 2 weeks. Partial responses were recorded for three patients, including one with hepatocellular carcinoma and two with cutaneous melanoma.

The CDR3 consists of 14 residues. Germline V gives CDR1 WNHNN, CDR2 SYGVQD (reference sequence). V was pared by 5 bases and J by 8 bases, with 8 bases of the junction left unmatched. The method was immunoSEQ multiplex PCR; TCRdb's version includes in-frame clones alone and lacks a portion of them. The table lists approximately 70,000 clones, over 75% of them singletons, with 5.5% in the top ten. Details on this clone: Its target is not known.

Study-wide results and limits: The work left the antigen specificity of expanded peripheral T cells undetermined.

V gene TRBV10-1 combines with J gene TRBJ1-1; 10 nucleotides agree with TRBD1. This sequence was found in an adult with an advanced solid tumor such as melanoma, head and neck, liver or kidney cancer. The sample consisted of CD4+ or CD8+ T cells sorted from blood, taken in a trial of the OX40 agonist ivuxolimab. CDR3 residues: CASSSEDRGGEAFF. CDR3 in DNA: TGCGCCAGCAGTTCCGAGGACAGGGGGGGGGAAGCTTTCTTT.